The clone carrying this TCR beta chain was detected only once. The CDR3 has 15 residues. From germline, CDR1 is SGDLS and CDR2 YYNGEE. After removal of 0 bases from V and 1 base from J, the junction contained 2 bases not matched to a gene. The split of CD4+ cells yielded CD45RA+ naive and CD45RA-negative memory subsets. The run depth of the assay was deep. Authors' analysis steps: Because ImmunoSEQ provided only junction sequences with no quality scores, the filtering differed. Here immunoSEQ multiplex PCR was the method, and the copy in TCRdb shows in-frame clones only, minus some. V, J and clone size are those of that table, while D and trimming were read from the DNA. The table shows approximately 340,000 clones, with less than 85% occurring only once. The sample is drawn from a study of shared clonotypes between healthy human individuals.

The chain couples TRBV9 to TRBJ2-3; 7 positions agree with TRBD2. Source material: memory CD4+ T cells sorted from blood. Subset indicated: CD45RA-negative fraction. The clonotype comes from a man aged 25 to 40 in good health. The CDR3 here is CASSVAGGGTDTQYF. CDR3 nucleotide sequence: TGTGCCAGCAGCGTAGCGGGAGGCGGCACAGATACGCAGTATTTT.